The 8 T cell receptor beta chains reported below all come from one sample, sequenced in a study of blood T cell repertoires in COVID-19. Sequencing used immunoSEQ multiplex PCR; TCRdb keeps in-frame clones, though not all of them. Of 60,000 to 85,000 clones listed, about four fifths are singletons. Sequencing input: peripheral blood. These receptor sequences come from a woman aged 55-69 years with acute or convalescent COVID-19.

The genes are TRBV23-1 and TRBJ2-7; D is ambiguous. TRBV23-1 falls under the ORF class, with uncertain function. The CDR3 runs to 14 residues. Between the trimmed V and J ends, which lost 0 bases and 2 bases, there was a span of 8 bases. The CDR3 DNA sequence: TGCGCCAGCAGTCAATCGCCTGGAGCCTACGAGCAGTACGTC. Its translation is CASSQSPGAYEQYV.

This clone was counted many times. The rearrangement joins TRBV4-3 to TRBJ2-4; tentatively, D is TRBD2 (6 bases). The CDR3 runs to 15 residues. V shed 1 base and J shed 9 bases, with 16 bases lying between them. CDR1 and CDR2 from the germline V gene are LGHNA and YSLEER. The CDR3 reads CASSQGGTLGVIQYF. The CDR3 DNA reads TGCGCCAGCAGCCAAGGCGGGACCCTCGGCGTCATTCAGTACTTC.

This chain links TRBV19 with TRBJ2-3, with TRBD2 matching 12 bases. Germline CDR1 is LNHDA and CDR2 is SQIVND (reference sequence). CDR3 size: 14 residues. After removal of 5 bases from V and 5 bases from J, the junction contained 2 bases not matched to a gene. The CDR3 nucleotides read TGTGCCAGTAGTCTAGCGGGGGGGCAAGATACGCAGTATTTT. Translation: CASSLAGGQDTQYF.

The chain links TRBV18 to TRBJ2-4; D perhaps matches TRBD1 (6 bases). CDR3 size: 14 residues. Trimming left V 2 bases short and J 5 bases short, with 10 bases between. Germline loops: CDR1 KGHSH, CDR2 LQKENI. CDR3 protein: CASSPSRGENIQYF. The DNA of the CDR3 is TGTGCCAGCTCACCAAGCAGGGGAGAAAACATTCAGTACTTC.

This chain's CDR3 is CASSLAPTQNYGYTF. In DNA, the CDR3 is TGTGCCAGCAGCTTGGCCCCGACACAGAACTATGGCTACACCTTC. The rearrangement links TRBV5-6 to TRBJ1-2; D ambiguous. This CDR3 comprises 15 residues. V was clipped by 0 bases and J by 2 bases, with 11 bases between them. Germline values: CDR1 SGHDT, CDR2 YYEEEE.

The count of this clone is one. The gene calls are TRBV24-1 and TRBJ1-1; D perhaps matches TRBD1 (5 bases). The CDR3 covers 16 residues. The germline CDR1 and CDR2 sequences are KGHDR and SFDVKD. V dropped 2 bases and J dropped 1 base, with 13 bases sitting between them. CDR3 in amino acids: CATSDSSLGQNTEAFF. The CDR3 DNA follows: TGTGCCACCAGTGATTCATCATTAGGACAGAACACTGAAGCTTTCTTT.

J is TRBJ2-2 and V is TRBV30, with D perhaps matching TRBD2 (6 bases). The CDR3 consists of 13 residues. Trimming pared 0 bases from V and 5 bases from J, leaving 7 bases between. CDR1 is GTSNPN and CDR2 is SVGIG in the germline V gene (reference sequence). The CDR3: CAWSVGGTGELFF. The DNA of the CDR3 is TGTGCCTGGAGTGTAGGAGGGACCGGGGAGCTGTTTTTT.

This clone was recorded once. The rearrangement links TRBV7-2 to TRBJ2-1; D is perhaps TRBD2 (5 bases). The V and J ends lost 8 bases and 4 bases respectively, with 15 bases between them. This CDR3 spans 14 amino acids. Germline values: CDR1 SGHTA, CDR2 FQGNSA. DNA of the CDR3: TGTGCCAGCGGCCTCCGGGATCGGTACAATGAGCAGTTCTTC. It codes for CASGLRDRYNEQFF.